This entry describes one TCR beta chain. The target antigen is unknown. The sample comes from a study of shared clonotypes between healthy human individuals. The data were produced by immunoSEQ multiplex PCR, yet TCRdb's version contains in-frame clones alone and is incomplete. The sample includes 2 million to 2.5 million clones, roughly 93% of them seen just once. In germline, CDR1 is LGHNA, CDR2 YNFKEQ. Trimming took 0 bases from V and 0 from J, leaving 11 bases between them. The CDR3 contains 16 residues. Study results and caveats: With several donors compared, about 5% of naive CD4 clonotypes were shared. Larger estimated richness was generally seen in naive subsets than in memory subsets.

V usage is TRBV4-2 and J usage is TRBJ1-2; possible D gene TRBD1, 5 bases. The receptor's source is a man aged 18 to 29 in good health. Some clones in this sample may be carry-over from other donors' samples. Sample: naive CD4+ T cells from PBMCs. Subset denoted: CD45RA+ positively selected. The CDR3 reads CASSQDHDRANYGYTF. CDR3 DNA: TGTGCCAGCAGCCAAGACCACGACAGAGCTAACTATGGCTACACCTTC.